This TCR beta chain was captured in a study of shared clonotypes between healthy human individuals. This clone appeared a single time. Its antigen is still unknown. Germline CDR1 is MNHEY and CDR2 is SMNVEV (reference sequence). V was shortened by 6 bases and J by 0 bases, with 5 bases between the two germline ends. The CDR3 loop spans 12 amino acids. Sequencing used immunoSEQ multiplex PCR; TCRdb keeps in-frame clones, though not all of them. The table has around 980,000 clones, 75% to 80% seen once; the top ten hold under 0.8%. General study findings and limits: Apart from blood, nothing was sampled; tissue repertoires likely differ.

This chain connects TRBV27 to TRBJ1-2; D remains unclear. This sequence originates from a man younger than 35 in good health. Some clones in this sample may be carry-over from other donors' samples. Material: memory CD4+ T cells from PBMCs. The sample's subset: CD45RA-negative fraction. This chain's CDR3 is CASRDPNYGYTF. The CDR3 DNA follows: TGTGCCAGCAGGGACCCTAACTATGGCTACACCTTC.